This T cell receptor beta chain was observed in a study of blood T cell repertoires in COVID-19. Study details: Acute-phase and convalescent COVID-19 samples originated in the United States, Italy and Spain. PBMCs, B-cell-depleted T cells, or T cells were the source of the cDNA or gDNA that made up the material.

In the source study's methods: The authors estimated nucleated cell counts from reference gene primer amplification. This table comes from immunoSEQ multiplex PCR, and its TCRdb copy is limited to in-frame clones, with some not included. V, J and clone size reflect that table, while D and trimming were determined from the DNA. This sample carries some 200,000 clones, roughly 80% of them seen once, and the ten largest clones take less than 20%. Germline CDR1 and CDR2: SGHKS and YYEKEE (reference sequence). Trimming took off 0 bases at V and 12 bases at J, with 9 bases between the two ends. CDR3 length: 11 amino acids.

The receptor was isolated from a woman at least 80 years old with active or convalescent COVID-19. V usage is TRBV5-5 and J usage is TRBJ1-2; D call uncertain. The specimen sequenced was peripheral blood. Here the CDR3 reads CASSLVSRDTF. CDR3 sequence (DNA): TGTGCCAGCAGCTTGGTCTCAAGAGACACCTTC.